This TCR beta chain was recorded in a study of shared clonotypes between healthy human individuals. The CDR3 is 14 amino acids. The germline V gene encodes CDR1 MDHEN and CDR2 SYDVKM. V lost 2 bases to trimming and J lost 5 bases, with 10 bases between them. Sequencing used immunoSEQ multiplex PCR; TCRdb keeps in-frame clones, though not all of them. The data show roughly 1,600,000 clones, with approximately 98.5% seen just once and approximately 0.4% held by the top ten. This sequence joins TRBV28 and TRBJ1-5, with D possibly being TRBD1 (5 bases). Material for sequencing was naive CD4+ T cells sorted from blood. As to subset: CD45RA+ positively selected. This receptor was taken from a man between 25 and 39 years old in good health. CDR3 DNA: TGTGCCAGCAGTTTAGGGACTTCATATCAGCCCCAGCATTTT. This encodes CASSLGTSYQPQHF.